Shown below are 12 T cell receptor beta chains from a single sample sequenced in a study of blood T cell repertoires in COVID-19. Method: immunoSEQ multiplex PCR; TCRdb's copy keeps in-frame clones and lacks some. The sample has 100,000 to 150,000 clones; about 90% are singletons. The sample consisted of peripheral blood. The receptor source for this set is a human donor in a cohort sampled during active COVID-19.

This chain uses TRBV12-1 with TRBJ1-6. TRBV12-1 is marked as a pseudogene. CDR3 length: 16 amino acids. This CDR3 reads CASSSWGGAENSPLHF. The CDR3 coding sequence is TGTGCCAGCAGCTCCTGGGGGGGGGCAGAAAATTCACCCCTCCACTTT.

This clone was seen only once. The chain carries TRBV5-4 and TRBJ2-3; possible D gene TRBD2, 6 bases. Germline V gene data show CDR1 as SGHNT and CDR2 as YYREEE (reference sequence). The CDR3 is made up of 15 amino acids. The V gene lost 0 bases and the J gene lost 7 bases, with 15 bases spanning the gap. The chain's CDR3 is CASSLERTNGNTQYF. The CDR3 bases are TGTGCCAGCAGCTTGGAACGGACTAATGGGAATACGCAGTATTTT.

The J gene is TRBJ2-7, the V gene TRBV15; D possibly corresponds to TRBD1 (5 bases). Germline-derived CDR1 and CDR2 are LNHNV and YYDKDF (reference sequence). V was shortened by 5 bases and J by 5 bases, with 16 bases between the two germline ends. The CDR3 runs 14 residues. CDR3 protein: CATSQGQIKHEQYF. The CDR3 nucleotides read TGTGCCACCAGCCAGGGTCAAATCAAGCACGAGCAGTACTTC.

This chain connects TRBV19 to TRBJ2-1; 9 nucleotides agree with TRBD2. The length of the CDR3 is 15 residues. CDR1 is LNHDA, CDR2 SQIVND, per germline (reference sequence). V lost 9 bases, J lost 5 bases, and 11 bases stayed unmatched. CDR3 sequence reads: CASTTGTSRNNEQFF. The CDR3 DNA reads as TGTGCCAGCACCACCGGGACTAGCAGGAACAATGAGCAGTTCTTC. The full variable domain, with the rest looked up from reference TRBV19 and TRBJ2-1, is DGGITQSPKYLFRKEGQNVTLSCEQNLNHDAMYWYRQDPGQGLRLIYYSQIVNDFQKGDIAEGYSVSREKKESFPLTVTSAQKNPTAFYLCASTTGTSRNNEQFFGPGTRLTVL.

By frequency in the sample, this clone is medium-sized. This chain connects TRBV12-5 to TRBJ1-6; 7 nucleotides line up with TRBD1. This CDR3 is 15 amino acids long. From germline, CDR1 is LGHNT and CDR2 FRNRAP. V was clipped by 1 base and J by 6 bases; unmatched bases: 3. Here the CDR3 DNA reads TGTGCTAGTGGTTTGGCCGGGACAGTTAATTCACCCCTCCACTTT. It encodes CASGLAGTVNSPLHF.

CDR3 sequence: CASSEFRGEAFF. As DNA, the CDR3 is TGTGCCAGCAGTGAATTTAGGGGTGAAGCTTTCTTT. This rearrangement joins TRBV25-1 to TRBJ1-1, with D maybe TRBD1 (5 bases). The ends were cut back, 1 base at V and 7 bases at J, with 7 bases in the middle. The CDR3 is 12 amino acids. Germline V gene lookup returns CDR1 MGHDK and CDR2 SYGVNS.

V and J are TRBV29-1 and TRBJ1-1; no definite D call. Germline CDR1 and CDR2: SQVTM and ANQGSEA. CDR3 length: 11 amino acids. The V end lost 4 bases, the J end lost 2 bases, and 5 bases lay between the germline ends. The CDR3 protein is CSVVVNTEAFF. Here the CDR3 DNA reads TGCAGCGTTGTTGTAAACACTGAAGCTTTCTTT.

A remark on this clone: The CDR3 does not end in the conserved phenylalanine or tryptophan, so this is likely a read error. It is unclear where the CDR3 begins or ends on the DNA, so no DNA is shown, and the CDR3 is as TCRdb lists it. The rearrangement links TRBV5-4 to TRBJ1-4; the table assigns TRBD1, which was not confirmed against the DNA. Ends included, the CDR3 has 11 residues. Germline CDR1 reads SGHNT; CDR2 reads YYREEE (reference sequence). The CDR3 sequence is CASSLVSPGRL.

The gene calls are TRBV27 and TRBJ1-5; no firm D call. The V end lost 3 bases, the J end lost 2 bases, and 8 bases lay between the germline ends. This CDR3 is 14 amino acids long. The germline V gene has CDR1 MNHEY and CDR2 SMNVEV (reference sequence). CDR3 sequence (DNA): TGTGCCAGCAGTTTTAGTAGAGGCAATCAGCCCCAGCATTTT. This sequence encodes CASSFSRGNQPQHF.

The J gene is TRBJ2-3, the V gene TRBV7-6; tentatively, D is TRBD2 (6 bases). V was clipped by 2 bases and J by 10 bases, with 22 bases between them. This CDR3 contains 16 residues. Germline values: CDR1 SGHVS, CDR2 FNYEAQ. CDR3 DNA sequence: TGTGCCAGCAGCTTAACCGGGACTGACTCTATGTCACCGCAGTATTTT. Translating gives CASSLTGTDSMSPQYF.

Only one count was recorded for this clone. The genes are TRBV19 and TRBJ2-6, with D possibly being TRBD1 (5 bases). V was clipped by 7 bases and J by 2 bases, with 12 bases between them. The V gene's germline CDR1 is LNHDA and CDR2 SQIVND (reference sequence). The CDR3 contains 15 residues. CDR3 loop: CASTMGRAGANVLTF. DNA of the CDR3: TGTGCCAGTACCATGGGGCGAGCTGGGGCCAACGTCCTGACTTTC.

CDR3 nucleotides: TGTGCCAGCAGTTCCCTCTTTGCGAACACCGGGGAGCTGTTTTTT. The encoded protein is CASSSLFANTGELFF. The rearrangement uses TRBV27 and TRBJ2-2; D gene uncertain. The CDR3 spans 15 residues. Germline values: CDR1 MNHEY, CDR2 SMNVEV (reference sequence). V was trimmed by 4 bases and J by 0 bases, leaving 9 bases between them.